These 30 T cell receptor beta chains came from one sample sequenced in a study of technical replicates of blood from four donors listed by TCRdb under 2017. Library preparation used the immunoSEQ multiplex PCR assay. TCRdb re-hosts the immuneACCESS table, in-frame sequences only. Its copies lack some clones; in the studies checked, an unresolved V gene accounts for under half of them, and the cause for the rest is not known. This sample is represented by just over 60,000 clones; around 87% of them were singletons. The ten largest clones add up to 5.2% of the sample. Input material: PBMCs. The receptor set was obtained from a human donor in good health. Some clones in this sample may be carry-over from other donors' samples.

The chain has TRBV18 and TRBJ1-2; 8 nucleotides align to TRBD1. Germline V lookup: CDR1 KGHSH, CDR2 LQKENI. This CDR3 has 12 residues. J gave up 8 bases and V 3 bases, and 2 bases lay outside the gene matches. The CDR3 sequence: CASSPAGGGYTF. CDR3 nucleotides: TGTGCCAGCTCACCCGCAGGGGGCGGCTACACCTTC. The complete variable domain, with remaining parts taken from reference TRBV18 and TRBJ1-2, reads NAGVMQNPRHLVRRRGQEARLRCSPMKGHSHVYWYRQLPEEGLKFMVYLQKENIIDESGMPKERFSAEFPKEGPSILRIQQVVRGDSAAYFCASSPAGGGYTFGSGTRLTVV.

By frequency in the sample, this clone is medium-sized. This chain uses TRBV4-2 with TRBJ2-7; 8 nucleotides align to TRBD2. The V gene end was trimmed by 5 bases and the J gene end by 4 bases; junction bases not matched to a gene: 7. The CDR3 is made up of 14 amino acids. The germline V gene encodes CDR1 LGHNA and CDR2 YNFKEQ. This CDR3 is CASSVLAGIYEQYF. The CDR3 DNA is TGTGCCAGCAGCGTCCTAGCGGGTATTTACGAGCAGTACTTC.

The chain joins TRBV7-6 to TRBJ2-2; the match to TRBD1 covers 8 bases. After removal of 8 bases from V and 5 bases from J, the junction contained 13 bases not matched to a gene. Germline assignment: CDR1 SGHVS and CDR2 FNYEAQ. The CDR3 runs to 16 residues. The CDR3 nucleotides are TGTGCCAGCGGGGACCCAGGGGGCGCCGGAACCGGGGAGCTGTTTTTT. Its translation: CASGDPGGAGTGELFF.

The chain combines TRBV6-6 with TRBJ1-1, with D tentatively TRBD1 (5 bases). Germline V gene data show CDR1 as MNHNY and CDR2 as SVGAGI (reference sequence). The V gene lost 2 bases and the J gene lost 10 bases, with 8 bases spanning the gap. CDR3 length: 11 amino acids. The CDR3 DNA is TGTGCCAGCAGTTACGGGGCAGTAGCTTTCTTT. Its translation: CASSYGAVAFF.

The CDR3 loop is CASSLGENTGELFF. In DNA, the CDR3 is TGTGCCAGCAGCTTAGGCGAGAACACCGGGGAGCTGTTTTTT. The chain employs TRBV11-2 and TRBJ2-2; no definite D call. Germline V lookup: CDR1 SGHAT, CDR2 FQNNGV. V shed 1 base and J shed 1 base, with 4 bases lying between them. There are 14 residues in the CDR3.

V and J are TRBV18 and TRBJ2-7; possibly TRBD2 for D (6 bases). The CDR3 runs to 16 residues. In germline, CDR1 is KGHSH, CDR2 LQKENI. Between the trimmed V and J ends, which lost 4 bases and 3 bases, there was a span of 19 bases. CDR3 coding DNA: TGTGCCAGCTCACTACCAGGTGGCGGGACCGGCTACGAGCAGTACTTC. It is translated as CASSLPGGGTGYEQYF.

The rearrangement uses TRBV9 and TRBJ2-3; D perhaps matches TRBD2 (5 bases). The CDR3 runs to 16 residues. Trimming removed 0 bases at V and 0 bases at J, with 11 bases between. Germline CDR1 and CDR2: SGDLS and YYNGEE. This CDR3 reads CASSVGQRRSTDTQYF. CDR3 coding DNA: TGTGCCAGCAGCGTAGGCCAGCGGAGAAGCACAGATACGCAGTATTTT.

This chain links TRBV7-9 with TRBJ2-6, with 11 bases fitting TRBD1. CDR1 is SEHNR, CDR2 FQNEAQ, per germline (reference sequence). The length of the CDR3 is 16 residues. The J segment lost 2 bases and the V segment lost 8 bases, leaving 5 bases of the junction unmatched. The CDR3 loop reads CASGTGGLTGANVLTF. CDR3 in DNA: TGTGCCAGCGGGACAGGGGGTTTAACTGGGGCCAACGTCCTGACTTTC. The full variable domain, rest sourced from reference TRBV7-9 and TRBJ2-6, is DTGVSQNPRHKITKRGQNVTFRCDPISEHNRLYWYRQTLGQGPEFLTYFQNEAQLEKSRLLSDRFSAERPKGSFSTLEIQRTEQGDSAMYLCASGTGGLTGANVLTFGAGSRLTVL.

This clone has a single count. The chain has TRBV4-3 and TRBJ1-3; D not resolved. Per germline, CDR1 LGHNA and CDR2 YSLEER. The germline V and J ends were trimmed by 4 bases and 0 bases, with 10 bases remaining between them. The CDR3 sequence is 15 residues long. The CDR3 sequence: CASSPTPGSGNTIYF. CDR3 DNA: TGCGCCAGCAGCCCCACCCCCGGCTCTGGAAACACCATATATTTT.

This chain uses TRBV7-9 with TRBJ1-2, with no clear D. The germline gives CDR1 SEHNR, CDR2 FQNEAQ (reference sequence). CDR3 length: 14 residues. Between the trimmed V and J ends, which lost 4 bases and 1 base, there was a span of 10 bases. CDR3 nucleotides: TGTGCCAGCAGCTCACTCTTCGGTAACTATGGCTACACCTTC. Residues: CASSSLFGNYGYTF. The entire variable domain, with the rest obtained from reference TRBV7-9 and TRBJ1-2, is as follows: DTGVSQNPRHKITKRGQNVTFRCDPISEHNRLYWYRQTLGQGPEFLTYFQNEAQLEKSRLLSDRFSAERPKGSFSTLEIQRTEQGDSAMYLCASSSLFGNYGYTFGSGTRLTVV.

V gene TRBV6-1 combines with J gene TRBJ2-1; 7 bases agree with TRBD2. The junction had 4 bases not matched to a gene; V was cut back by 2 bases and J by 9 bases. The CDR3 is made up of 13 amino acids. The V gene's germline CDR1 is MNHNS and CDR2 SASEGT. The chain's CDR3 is CASSEIGGSEQFF. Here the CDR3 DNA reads TGTGCCAGCAGTGAAATCGGGGGGAGTGAGCAGTTCTTC.

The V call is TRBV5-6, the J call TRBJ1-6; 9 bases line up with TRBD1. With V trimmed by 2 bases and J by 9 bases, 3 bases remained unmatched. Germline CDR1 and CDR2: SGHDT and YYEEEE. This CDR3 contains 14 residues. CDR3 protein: CASSLQGAVSPLHF. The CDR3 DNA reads TGTGCCAGCAGCTTACAGGGGGCGGTTTCACCCCTCCACTTT.

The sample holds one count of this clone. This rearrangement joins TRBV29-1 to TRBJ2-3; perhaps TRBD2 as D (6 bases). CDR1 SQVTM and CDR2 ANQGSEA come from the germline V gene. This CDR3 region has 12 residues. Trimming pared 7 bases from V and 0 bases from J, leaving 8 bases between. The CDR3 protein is CSDSGSTDTQYF. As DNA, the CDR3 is TGCAGCGACAGCGGGAGCACAGATACGCAGTATTTT.

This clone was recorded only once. CDR3 sequence reads: CASNPSGGHNEQFF. CDR3 coding DNA: TGTGCCAGCAACCCTAGCGGGGGACACAATGAGCAGTTCTTC. The chain carries TRBV9 and TRBJ2-1, with 10 bases fitting TRBD2. Germline V CDR1 and CDR2: SGDLS, YYNGEE. The CDR3 has 14 residues. Germline trimming cut 6 bases from V and 5 bases from J; bases unmatched to any gene: 5.

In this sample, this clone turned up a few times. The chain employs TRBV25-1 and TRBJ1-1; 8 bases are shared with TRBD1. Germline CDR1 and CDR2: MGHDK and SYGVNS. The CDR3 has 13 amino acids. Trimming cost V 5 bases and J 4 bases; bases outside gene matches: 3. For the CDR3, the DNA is TGTGCCAGCAGTAACGACAGGGGCACTGAAGCTTTCTTT. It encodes CASSNDRGTEAFF.

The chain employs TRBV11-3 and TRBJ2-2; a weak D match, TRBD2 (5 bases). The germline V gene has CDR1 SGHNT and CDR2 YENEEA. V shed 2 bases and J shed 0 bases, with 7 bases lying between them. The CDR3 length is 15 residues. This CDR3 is CASSLRGSNTGELFF. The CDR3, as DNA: TGTGCCAGCAGCTTACGGGGATCGAACACCGGGGAGCTGTTTTTT.

In DNA form, the CDR3 reads TGTGCCAGCAGGCGGGGGCAGAAAGAGAGGGGCTACACCTTC. Translating gives CASRRGQKERGYTF. The chain carries TRBV6-5 and TRBJ1-2, with TRBD1 as a possible D gene (6 bases). Per germline, CDR1 MNHEY and CDR2 SVGAGI. The CDR3 totals 14 residues. Trimming took off 6 bases at V and 8 bases at J, with 19 bases between the two ends.

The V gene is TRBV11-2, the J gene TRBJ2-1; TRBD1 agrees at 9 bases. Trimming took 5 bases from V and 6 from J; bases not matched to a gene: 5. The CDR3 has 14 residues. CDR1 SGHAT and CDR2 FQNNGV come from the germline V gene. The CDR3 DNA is TGTGCCAGCAGCCCAACGACAGGGGGCAATGAGCAGTTCTTC. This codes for CASSPTTGGNEQFF.

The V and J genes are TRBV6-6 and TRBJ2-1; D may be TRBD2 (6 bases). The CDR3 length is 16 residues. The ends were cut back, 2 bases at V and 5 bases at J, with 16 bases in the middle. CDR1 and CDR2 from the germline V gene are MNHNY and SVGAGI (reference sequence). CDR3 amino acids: CASSYHRGTLDNEQFF. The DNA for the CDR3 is TGTGCCAGCAGTTACCACCGCGGGACGCTAGACAATGAGCAGTTCTTC.

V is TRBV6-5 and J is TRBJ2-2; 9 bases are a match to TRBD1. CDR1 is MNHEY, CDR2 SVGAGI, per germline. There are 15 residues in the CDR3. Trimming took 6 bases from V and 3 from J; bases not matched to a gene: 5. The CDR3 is CASRNRGRDTGELFF. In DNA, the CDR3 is TGTGCCAGCAGAAACAGGGGGCGAGACACCGGGGAGCTGTTTTTT.

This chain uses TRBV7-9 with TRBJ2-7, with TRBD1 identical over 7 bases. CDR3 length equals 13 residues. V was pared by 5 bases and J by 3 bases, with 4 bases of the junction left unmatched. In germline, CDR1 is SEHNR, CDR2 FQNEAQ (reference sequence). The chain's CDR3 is CASSRDSYYEQYF. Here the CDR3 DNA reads TGTGCCAGCAGCAGGGACAGCTACTACGAGCAGTACTTC.

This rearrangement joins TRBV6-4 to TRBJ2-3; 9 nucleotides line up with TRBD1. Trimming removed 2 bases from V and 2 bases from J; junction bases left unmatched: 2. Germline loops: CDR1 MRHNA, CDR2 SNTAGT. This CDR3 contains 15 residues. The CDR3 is CASSDTGGATDTQYF. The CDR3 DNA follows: TGTGCCAGCAGTGACACAGGGGGCGCCACAGATACGCAGTATTTT.

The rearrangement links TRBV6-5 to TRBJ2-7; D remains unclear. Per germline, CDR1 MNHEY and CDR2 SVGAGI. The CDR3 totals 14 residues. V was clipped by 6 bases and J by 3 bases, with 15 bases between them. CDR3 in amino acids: CASSEKAEHYEQYF. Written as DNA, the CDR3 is TGTGCCAGCAGCGAGAAGGCGGAGCACTACGAGCAGTACTTC.

CDR3 loop: CASSYRGRYEQYF. The DNA for the CDR3 is TGTGCCAGCAGTTACAGGGGGCGGTACGAGCAGTACTTC. The chain carries TRBV27 and TRBJ2-7; 9 bases agree with TRBD1. Germline trimming cut 4 bases from V and 4 bases from J; bases unmatched to any gene: 2. Germline assignment: CDR1 MNHEY and CDR2 SMNVEV (reference sequence). This CDR3 region has 13 residues.

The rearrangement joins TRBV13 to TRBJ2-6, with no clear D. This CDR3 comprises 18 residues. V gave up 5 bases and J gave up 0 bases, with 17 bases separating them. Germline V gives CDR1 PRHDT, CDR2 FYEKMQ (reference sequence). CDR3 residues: CASSRQEYLSSGANVLTF. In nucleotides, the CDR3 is TGTGCCAGCAGCCGCCAAGAATACTTAAGCTCTGGGGCCAACGTCCTGACTTTC. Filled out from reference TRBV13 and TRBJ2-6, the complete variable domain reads AAGVIQSPRHLIKEKRETATLKCYPIPRHDTVYWYQQGPGQDPQFLISFYEKMQSDKGSIPDRFSAQQFSDYHSELNMSSLELGDSALYFCASSRQEYLSSGANVLTFGAGSRLTVL.

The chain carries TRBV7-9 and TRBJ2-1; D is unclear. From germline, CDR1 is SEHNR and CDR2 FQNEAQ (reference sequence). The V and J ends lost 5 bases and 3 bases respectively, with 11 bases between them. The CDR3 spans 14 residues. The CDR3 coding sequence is TGTGCCAGCAGCCCTGTTTGGAGCTACAATGAGCAGTTCTTC. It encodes CASSPVWSYNEQFF. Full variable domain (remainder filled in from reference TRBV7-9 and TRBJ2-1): DTGVSQNPRHKITKRGQNVTFRCDPISEHNRLYWYRQTLGQGPEFLTYFQNEAQLEKSRLLSDRFSAERPKGSFSTLEIQRTEQGDSAMYLCASSPVWSYNEQFFGPGTRLTVL.

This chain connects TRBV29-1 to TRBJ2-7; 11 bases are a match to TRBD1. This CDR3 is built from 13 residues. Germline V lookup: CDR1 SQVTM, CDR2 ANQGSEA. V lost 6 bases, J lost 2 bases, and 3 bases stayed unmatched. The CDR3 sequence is CSVGTGGTYEQYF. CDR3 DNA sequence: TGCAGCGTAGGGACAGGGGGAACCTACGAGCAGTACTTC.

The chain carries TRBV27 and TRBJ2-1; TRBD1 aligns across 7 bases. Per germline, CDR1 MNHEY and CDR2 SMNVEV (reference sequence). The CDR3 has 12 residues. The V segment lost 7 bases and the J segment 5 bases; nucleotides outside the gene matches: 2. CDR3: CASNRGDNEQFF. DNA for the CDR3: TGTGCCAGCAACAGGGGTGACAATGAGCAGTTCTTC.

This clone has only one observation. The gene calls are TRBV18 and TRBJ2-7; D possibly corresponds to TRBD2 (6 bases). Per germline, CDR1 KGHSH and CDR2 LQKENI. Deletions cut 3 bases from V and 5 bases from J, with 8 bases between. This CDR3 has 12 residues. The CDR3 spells CASSPRLDEQYF. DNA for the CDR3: TGTGCCAGCTCACCGAGACTAGACGAGCAGTACTTC.

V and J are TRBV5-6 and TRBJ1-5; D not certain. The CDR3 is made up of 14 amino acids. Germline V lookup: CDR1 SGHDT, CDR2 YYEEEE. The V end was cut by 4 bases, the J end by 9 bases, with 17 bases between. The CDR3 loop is CASSKLSYPGPQHF. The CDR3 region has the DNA TGTGCCAGCAGCAAACTCAGCTACCCGGGGCCCCAGCATTTT.